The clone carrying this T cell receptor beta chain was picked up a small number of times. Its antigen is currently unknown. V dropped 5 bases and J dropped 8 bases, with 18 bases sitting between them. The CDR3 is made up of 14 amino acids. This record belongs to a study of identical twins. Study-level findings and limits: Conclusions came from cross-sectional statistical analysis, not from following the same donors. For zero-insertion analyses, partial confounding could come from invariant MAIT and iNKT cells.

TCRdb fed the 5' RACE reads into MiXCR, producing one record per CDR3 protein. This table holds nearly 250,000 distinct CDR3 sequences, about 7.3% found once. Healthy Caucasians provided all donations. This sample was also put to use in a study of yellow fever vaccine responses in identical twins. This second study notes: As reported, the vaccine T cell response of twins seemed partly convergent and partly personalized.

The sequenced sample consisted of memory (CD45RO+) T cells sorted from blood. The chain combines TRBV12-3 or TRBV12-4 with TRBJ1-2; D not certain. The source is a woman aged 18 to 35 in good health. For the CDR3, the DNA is TGTGCCAGCAGTCCAGGAGGGCAAGGTCGCGGCTACACCTTC. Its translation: CASSPGGQGRGYTF.